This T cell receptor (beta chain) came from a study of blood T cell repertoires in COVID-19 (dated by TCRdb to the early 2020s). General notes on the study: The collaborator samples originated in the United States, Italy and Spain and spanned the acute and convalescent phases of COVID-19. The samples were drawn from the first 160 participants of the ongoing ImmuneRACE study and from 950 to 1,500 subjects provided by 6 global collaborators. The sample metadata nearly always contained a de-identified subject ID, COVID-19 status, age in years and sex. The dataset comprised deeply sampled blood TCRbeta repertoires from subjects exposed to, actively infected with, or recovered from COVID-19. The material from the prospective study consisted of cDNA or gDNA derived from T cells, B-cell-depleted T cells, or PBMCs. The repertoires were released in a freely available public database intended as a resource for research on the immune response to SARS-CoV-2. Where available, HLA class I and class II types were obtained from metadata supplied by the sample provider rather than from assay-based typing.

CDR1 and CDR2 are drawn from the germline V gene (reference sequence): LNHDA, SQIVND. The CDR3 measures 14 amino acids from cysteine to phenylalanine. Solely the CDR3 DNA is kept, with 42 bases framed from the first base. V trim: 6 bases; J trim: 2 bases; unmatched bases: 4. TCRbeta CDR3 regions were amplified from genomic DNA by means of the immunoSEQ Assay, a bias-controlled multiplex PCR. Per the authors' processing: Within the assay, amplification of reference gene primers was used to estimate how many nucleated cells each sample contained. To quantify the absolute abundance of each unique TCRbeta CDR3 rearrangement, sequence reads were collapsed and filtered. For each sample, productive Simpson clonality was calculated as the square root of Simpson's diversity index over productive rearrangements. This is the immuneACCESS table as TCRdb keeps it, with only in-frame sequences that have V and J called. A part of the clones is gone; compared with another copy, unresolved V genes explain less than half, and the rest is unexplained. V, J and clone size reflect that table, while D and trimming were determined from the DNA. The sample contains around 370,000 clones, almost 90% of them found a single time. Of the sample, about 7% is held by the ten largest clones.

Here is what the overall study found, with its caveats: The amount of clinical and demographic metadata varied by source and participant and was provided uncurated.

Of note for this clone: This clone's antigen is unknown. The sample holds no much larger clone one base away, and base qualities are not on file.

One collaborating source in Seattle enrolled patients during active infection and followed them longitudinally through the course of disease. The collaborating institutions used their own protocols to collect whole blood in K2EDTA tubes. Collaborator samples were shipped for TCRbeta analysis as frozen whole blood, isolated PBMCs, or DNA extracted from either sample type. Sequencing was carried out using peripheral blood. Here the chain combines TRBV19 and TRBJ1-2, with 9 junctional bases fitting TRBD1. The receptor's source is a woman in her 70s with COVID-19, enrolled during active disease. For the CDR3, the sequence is CASSAGQGNYGYTF. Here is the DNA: TGTGCCAGTAGCGCCGGACAGGGGAACTATGGCTACACCTTC.